The 27 T cell receptor beta chains reported below all come from one sample, sequenced in a study of cytomegalovirus exposure and HLA in healthy donors. PCR primers comprised 60 Vbeta and 13 Jbeta primers. Some clones are missing from TCRdb's copy, which holds only in-frame ones; the method was immunoSEQ multiplex PCR. The repertoire consists of over 50,000 clones, with 80% to 90% occurring once and the leading ten covering 1.4% to 1.5%. Sequencing input: PBMCs. Receptors originate from a man younger than 35 in good health and CMV-seronegative.

This chain joins TRBV30 and TRBJ2-1; TRBD2 matches 7 bases. Germline assignment: CDR1 GTSNPN and CDR2 SVGIG (reference sequence). The CDR3 runs to 14 residues. V trimming: 2 bases; J trimming: 8 bases; junction bases outside the gene matches: 9. CDR3 coding DNA: TGTGCCTGGAGTCATGGAGCGGGGCGGGATGAGCAGTTCTTC. As protein: CAWSHGAGRDEQFF.

V usage is TRBV27 and J usage is TRBJ2-5; 9 positions agree with TRBD1. The CDR3 runs 14 residues. Germline V gene sequence: CDR1 MNHEY, CDR2 SMNVEV (reference sequence). V lost 5 bases to trimming and J lost 5 bases; unmatched junction nucleotides: 6. CDR3 DNA: TGTGCCAGCAGTGGGGACAGGGTTGGCGAGACCCAGTACTTC. Translation gives CASSGDRVGETQYF.

The rearrangement joins TRBV6-5 to TRBJ1-5; 9 positions match TRBD1. This CDR3 region has 14 residues. Germline CDR1 reads MNHEY; CDR2 reads SVGAGI. V lost 7 bases and J lost 5; bases outside the gene matches: 6. The CDR3 DNA follows: TGTGCCAGCAAGCCGGGACAGGGACATCAGCCCCAGCATTTT. Translating gives CASKPGQGHQPQHF.

Only one count was recorded for this clone. J is TRBJ2-1 and V is TRBV15; a weak D match, TRBD1 (5 bases). The CDR3 covers 15 residues. The V and J ends lost 1 base and 7 bases respectively, with 14 bases between them. Germline CDR1 and CDR2: LNHNV and YYDKDF (reference sequence). The CDR3 region is CATSRGKGFLNEQFF. The CDR3 DNA follows: TGTGCCACCAGCAGAGGAAAGGGGTTTTTGAATGAGCAGTTCTTC.

The V gene is TRBV27, the J gene TRBJ1-4; D might be TRBD1 (6 bases). V was pared by 7 bases and J by 8 bases, with 14 bases between. The CDR3 consists of 13 residues. Germline assignment: CDR1 MNHEY and CDR2 SMNVEV (reference sequence). DNA of the CDR3: TGTGCCAGCACCTCACAGGGCCGCGAAAAACTGTTTTTT. This encodes CASTSQGREKLFF.

The chain combines TRBV25-1 with TRBJ2-1; D perhaps matches TRBD1 (5 bases). The V and J ends lost 1 base and 10 bases respectively, with 11 bases between them. This CDR3 is 13 amino acids long. Germline loops: CDR1 MGHDK, CDR2 SYGVNS. The CDR3 coding sequence is TGTGCCAGCAGTGAATCAGGGTGGGGCGAGCAGTTCTTC. The encoded protein is CASSESGWGEQFF.

The chain couples TRBV5-1 to TRBJ2-1; 7 nucleotides line up with TRBD1. Losses at the gene ends were 4 bases for V and 5 bases for J; bases not matched to a gene: 12. The CDR3 spans 16 residues. Germline V gene data show CDR1 as SGHRS and CDR2 as YFSETQ. As DNA, the CDR3 is TGCGCCAGCAGCCCGGGACAGCTTATAAACCACAATGAGCAGTTCTTC. This sequence encodes CASSPGQLINHNEQFF.

V usage is TRBV13 and J usage is TRBJ2-7; 11 bases align to TRBD2. In germline, CDR1 is PRHDT, CDR2 FYEKMQ (reference sequence). Trimming cost V 0 bases and J 7 bases; bases outside gene matches: 5. This CDR3 contains 15 residues. CDR3 loop: CASSLGLAGALEQYF. DNA of the CDR3: TGTGCCAGCAGCTTAGGACTAGCGGGGGCCTTAGAGCAGTACTTC. Supplemented by reference TRBV13 and TRBJ2-7, the full variable domain reads AAGVIQSPRHLIKEKRETATLKCYPIPRHDTVYWYQQGPGQDPQFLISFYEKMQSDKGSIPDRFSAQQFSDYHSELNMSSLELGDSALYFCASSLGLAGALEQYFGPGTRLTVT.

This sequence joins TRBV5-4 and TRBJ2-7; 11 bases agree with TRBD2. Germline V lookup: CDR1 SGHNT, CDR2 YYREEE (reference sequence). The J segment lost 2 bases and the V segment lost 4 bases, leaving 5 bases of the junction unmatched. The CDR3 is 15 residues long. The CDR3 DNA sequence: TGTGCCAGCAGCGCCGGGACTAGCGGTACCTACGAGCAGTACTTC. It yields the protein CASSAGTSGTYEQYF.

CDR3: CASSPGGWYEQYF. DNA of the CDR3: TGTGCCAGTAGTCCCGGGGGTTGGTACGAGCAGTACTTC. V usage is TRBV19 and J usage is TRBJ2-7, with D perhaps TRBD2 (6 bases). This CDR3 spans 13 amino acids. The V and J ends lost 5 bases and 4 bases respectively, with 12 bases between them. CDR1 is LNHDA, CDR2 SQIVND, per germline (reference sequence).

This chain joins TRBV4-2 and TRBJ2-1; D remains ambiguous. V was shortened by 1 base and J by 0 bases, with 7 bases between the two germline ends. The germline CDR1 and CDR2 sequences are LGHNA and YNFKEQ. There are 15 residues in the CDR3. The CDR3 bases are TGTGCCAGCAGCCAAGGACTGAGCTCCTACAATGAGCAGTTCTTC. Translating gives CASSQGLSSYNEQFF.

The chain combines TRBV7-9 with TRBJ1-1, with D tentatively TRBD1 (6 bases). V dropped 8 bases and J dropped 5 bases, with 18 bases sitting between them. The CDR3 extends over 14 amino acids. In germline, CDR1 is SEHNR, CDR2 FQNEAQ (reference sequence). This CDR3 reads CASEWGQAWTEAFF. The CDR3 DNA reads TGTGCCAGCGAGTGGGGGCAGGCATGGACTGAAGCTTTCTTT.

This clone was seen a few times. V and J are TRBV5-6 and TRBJ2-1; the D is unclear. Trimming stripped 2 bases from V and 6 bases from J, with 3 bases between. This CDR3 contains 11 residues. Per germline, CDR1 SGHDT and CDR2 YYEEEE. The CDR3 protein is CASSFGNEQFF. DNA for the CDR3: TGTGCCAGCAGCTTCGGCAATGAGCAGTTCTTC.

V and J are TRBV6-1 and TRBJ2-2; 7 bases match TRBD1. This CDR3 has 16 residues. Germline V lookup: CDR1 MNHNS, CDR2 SASEGT. After removal of 1 base from V and 6 bases from J, the junction contained 8 bases not matched to a gene. CDR3 sequence: CASSEDPTGYPGELFF. CDR3 DNA sequence: TGTGCCAGCAGTGAAGACCCGACAGGGTATCCCGGGGAGCTGTTTTTT.

In its sample, this clone was seen once. This chain connects TRBV7-2 to TRBJ1-1, with 9 bases matching TRBD1. The CDR3 is 14 amino acids. Germline trimming cut 2 bases from V and 4 bases from J; bases unmatched to any gene: 2. The germline V gene encodes CDR1 SGHTA and CDR2 FQGNSA. CDR3 DNA: TGTGCCAGCAGCTTAAGACAGGGGGTCACTGAAGCTTTCTTT. It is translated as CASSLRQGVTEAFF.

The chain couples TRBV27 to TRBJ1-1; 9 bases match TRBD1. Germline CDR1 and CDR2: MNHEY and SMNVEV (reference sequence). V was pared by 10 bases and J by 1 base, with 7 bases of the junction left unmatched. The CDR3 loop spans 14 amino acids. The CDR3: CATLLTGGNTEAFF. The CDR3 DNA reads as TGTGCCACCCTACTGACAGGGGGGAACACTGAAGCTTTCTTT.

Comments on this clone: One end of the junction fails to match germline, which may point to a read error. The V and J genes are TRBV7-7 and TRBJ2-5; 9 nucleotides agree with TRBD2. The CDR3 loop spans 14 amino acids. Germline assignment: CDR1 SSHAT and CDR2 FNYEAQ (reference sequence). For the CDR3, the DNA is TGTGCTAGCAGCGGGGGGACCCGACAAGAGACCCAGTACTTC. It yields the protein CASSGGTRQETQYF.

Only one count was recorded for this clone. The genes are TRBV28 and TRBJ2-2; D possibly corresponds to TRBD2 (6 bases). CDR3 length: 16 amino acids. Germline V lookup: CDR1 MDHEN, CDR2 SYDVKM. V was trimmed by 11 bases and J by 0 bases, leaving 19 bases between them. The CDR3 nucleotides read TGTGCCGCAAGAGGAGGGGACGGTTCGAACACCGGGGAGCTGTTTTTT. This sequence encodes CAARGGDGSNTGELFF.

CDR3 residues: CASSVLGGYGYTF. Written as DNA, the CDR3 is TGTGCCAGCAGTGTCCTCGGGGGCTATGGCTACACCTTC. The chain couples TRBV25-1 to TRBJ1-2; TRBD1 is a possible D gene (5 bases). The CDR3 contains 13 residues. In germline, CDR1 is MGHDK, CDR2 SYGVNS. Trimming pared 4 bases from V and 4 bases from J, leaving 10 bases between.

DNA for the CDR3: TGTGCCATCAGCACGGGGGGCTTTTCAGGTGAAGCTTTCTTT. This codes for CAISTGGFSGEAFF. This rearrangement joins TRBV10-3 to TRBJ1-1; D possibly corresponds to TRBD1 (6 bases). The V end was cut by 6 bases, the J end by 7 bases, with 18 bases between. Per germline, CDR1 ENHRY and CDR2 SYGVKD. The CDR3 runs 14 residues.

The rearrangement links TRBV29-1 to TRBJ2-3; 11 nucleotides align to TRBD2. The V segment lost 7 bases and the J segment 2 bases; nucleotides outside the gene matches: 8. Germline CDR1 is SQVTM and CDR2 is ANQGSEA. The CDR3 has 15 residues. The DNA for the CDR3 is TGCAGCGGATGGGGACTAGCGGAGCTCACAGATACGCAGTATTTT. Protein sequence: CSGWGLAELTDTQYF.

In its sample, this clone was seen once. The CDR3 here is CASRSGDYEQYF. The CDR3 DNA sequence: TGTGCCAGCAGATCAGGGGACTACGAGCAGTACTTC. The chain has TRBV11-3 and TRBJ2-7; D may be TRBD1 (6 bases). The CDR3 contains 12 residues. Germline V gene data show CDR1 as SGHNT and CDR2 as YENEEA. With 6 bases removed from V and 3 bases from J, the gap between germline ends came to 9 bases. Looking up the rest from reference TRBV11-3 and TRBJ2-7 gives the full variable domain: EAGVVQSPRYKIIEKKQPVAFWCNPISGHNTLYWYLQNLGQGPELLIRYENEEAVDDSQLPKDRFSAERLKGVDSTLKIQPAELGDSAVYLCASRSGDYEQYFGPGTRLTVT.

In its sample, this clone was seen a few times. The chain combines TRBV6-6 with TRBJ1-2; TRBD1 might be the D (5 bases). V was pared by 5 bases and J by 2 bases, with 12 bases between. Germline V lookup: CDR1 MNHNY, CDR2 SVGAGI (reference sequence). The CDR3 has 14 residues. In nucleotides, the CDR3 is TGTGCCAGCAGTCGTAGGGGATTCAACTATGGCTACACCTTC. This gives the protein CASSRRGFNYGYTF.

The rearrangement uses TRBV9 and TRBJ2-2, with D tentatively TRBD1 (6 bases). Trimming took off 1 base at V and 1 base at J, with 8 bases between the two ends. Germline V gives CDR1 SGDLS, CDR2 YYNGEE. The CDR3 extends over 15 amino acids. CDR3 in DNA: TGTGCCAGCAGCGTAACAGGGCAGAACACCGGGGAGCTGTTTTTT. Its protein product is CASSVTGQNTGELFF.

The chain couples TRBV13 to TRBJ2-7; no firm D call. The CDR3 extends over 14 amino acids. V was trimmed by 4 bases and J by 4 bases, leaving 14 bases between them. CDR1 and CDR2 from the germline V gene are PRHDT and FYEKMQ (reference sequence). In DNA, the CDR3 is TGTGCCAGCAGCTCCGTGGAAGCGTGGTACGAGCAGTACTTC. It encodes CASSSVEAWYEQYF. The variable domain in full, with the rest retrieved from reference TRBV13 and TRBJ2-7, is AAGVIQSPRHLIKEKRETATLKCYPIPRHDTVYWYQQGPGQDPQFLISFYEKMQSDKGSIPDRFSAQQFSDYHSELNMSSLELGDSALYFCASSSVEAWYEQYFGPGTRLTVT.

This clone has only a few counts. The gene calls are TRBV5-1 and TRBJ2-2; no reliable D call. This CDR3 is 14 amino acids long. Germline V gene sequence: CDR1 SGHRS, CDR2 YFSETQ. The ends were cut back, 7 bases at V and 0 bases at J, with 10 bases in the middle. As DNA, the CDR3 is TGCGCCAGCTCCGGGTCCGCGAACACCGGGGAGCTGTTTTTT. Encoded protein: CASSGSANTGELFF. Full variable domain (remainder filled in from reference TRBV5-1 and TRBJ2-2): KAGVTQTPRYLIKTRGQQVTLSCSPISGHRSVSWYQQTPGQGLQFLFEYFSETQRNKGNFPGRFSGRQFSNSRSEMNVSTLELGDSALYLCASSGSANTGELFFGEGSRLTVL.

J is TRBJ2-3 and V is TRBV6-4; 12 positions match TRBD2. V shed 4 bases, J shed 7 bases, and the junction held 9 bases outside the gene matches. From germline, CDR1 is MRHNA and CDR2 SNTAGT. CDR3 length equals 16 residues. The CDR3 is CASSGLAGAPKNTQYF. The CDR3 DNA is TGTGCCAGCAGTGGACTAGCGGGGGCCCCTAAAAATACGCAGTATTTT.